Each of the 17 T cell receptor beta chains below was sequenced from the same sample in a study of shared clonotypes between healthy human individuals. Measured with immunoSEQ multiplex PCR; TCRdb has only the in-frame clones, and not every one. The sample carries about 1 million clones, about 70% recorded once. Sequenced: memory CD4+ T cells sorted from blood. Described subset: CD45RA-negative fraction. The receptor source for this set is a man aged 18 to 30 in good health.

The chain has TRBV6-1 and TRBJ1-1; TRBD1 is a possible D gene (6 bases). CDR1 and CDR2 (germline): MNHNS, SASEGT. This CDR3 contains 14 residues. As DNA, the CDR3 is TGTGCAATTACAGGGTGGGAAATGAACACTGAAGCTTTCTTT. Protein sequence: CAITGWEMNTEAFF.

This clone was seen more than once but under ten times. At the DNA level, this CDR3 is encoded by other sequences in the same sample as well. The chain recombines TRBV6-5 with TRBJ2-3, with 10 bases aligning to TRBD2. The CDR3 is 16 residues long. The J segment lost 0 bases and the V segment lost 4 bases, leaving 4 bases of the junction unmatched. Germline CDR1 and CDR2: MNHEY and SVGAGI. CDR3 loop: CASSSLAGGSTDTQYF. The CDR3 DNA reads as TGTGCCAGCAGTTCGTTAGCGGGGGGAAGCACAGATACGCAGTATTTT.

Concerning this clone: Other DNA sequences in this specimen translate into the identical CDR3. J is TRBJ2-5 and V is TRBV7-8; 7 positions match TRBD2. With V trimmed by 0 bases and J by 1 base, 2 bases remained unmatched. Germline assignment: CDR1 SGHVS and CDR2 FQNEAQ. This CDR3 comprises 15 residues. As DNA, the CDR3 is TGTGCCAGCAGCTTAGCGGGGGGGTTCCAAGAGACCCAGTACTTC. Translation gives CASSLAGGFQETQYF.

V is TRBV6-1 and J is TRBJ1-4, with D perhaps TRBD1 (6 bases). Germline CDR1 is MNHNS and CDR2 is SASEGT. CDR3 length: 14 residues. The V and J ends lost 4 bases and 6 bases respectively, with 12 bases between them. CDR3 bases: TGTGCCAGCAGTGTCGGGACACCGCATGAAAAACTGTTTTTT. Its protein product is CASSVGTPHEKLFF.

This clone has more than one count but fewer than ten. The rearrangement links TRBV2 to TRBJ1-1; D call uncertain. CDR3 length: 11 amino acids. Germline CDR1 and CDR2: SNHLY and FYNNEI. V lost 8 bases and J 11 bases, leaving 15 bases between the germline ends. The CDR3 region is CASGGLRVAFF. CDR3 nucleotides: TGTGCCAGCGGTGGACTCAGAGTGGCTTTCTTT.

This chain connects TRBV15 to TRBJ1-1; D ambiguous. Trimming pared 0 bases from V and 6 bases from J, leaving 8 bases between. Germline-derived CDR1 and CDR2 are LNHNV and YYDKDF (reference sequence). The length of the CDR3 is 13 residues. This chain's CDR3 is CATSRDAIAEAFF. The CDR3 region has the DNA TGTGCCACCAGCAGAGATGCTATTGCTGAAGCTTTCTTT.

The V call is TRBV5-4, the J call TRBJ1-2, with 7 bases fitting TRBD1. With 2 bases clipped from V and 5 bases from J, the junction kept 3 bases outside the gene matches. The CDR3 consists of 13 residues. Germline values: CDR1 SGHNT, CDR2 YYREEE (reference sequence). The CDR3 loop is CASSFGQAYGYTF. CDR3 nucleotides: TGTGCCAGCAGCTTCGGACAGGCTTATGGCTACACCTTC.

There are a few counts of this clone. The chain links TRBV5-1 to TRBJ2-2; TRBD2 matches 12 bases. The trim removed 3 bases at V and 4 bases at J, leaving 7 bases unmatched. The CDR3 length is 17 residues. CDR1 SGHRS and CDR2 YFSETQ come from the germline V gene. The DNA of the CDR3 is TGCGCCAGCAGCTCTAGACTAGCGGGGGACCTCACCGGGGAGCTGTTTTTT. It yields the protein CASSSRLAGDLTGELFF.

The chain carries TRBV7-6 and TRBJ1-1; D ambiguous. Looked up from germline, CDR1 is SGHVS and CDR2 is FNYEAQ. The V gene lost 5 bases and the J gene lost 1 base, with 11 bases spanning the gap. CDR3 length: 14 amino acids. This chain's CDR3 is CASSPLSGNTEAFF. The CDR3 DNA reads as TGTGCCAGCAGCCCCCTATCGGGGAACACTGAAGCTTTCTTT.

This clone was seen at least ten times. The chain combines TRBV18 with TRBJ2-1; 7 nucleotides line up with TRBD2. This CDR3 comprises 15 residues. CDR1 and CDR2 from the germline V gene are KGHSH and LQKENI. Germline trimming cut 3 bases from V and 1 base from J; bases unmatched to any gene: 3. This CDR3 reads CASSPGLESYNEQFF. In DNA form, the CDR3 reads TGTGCCAGCTCACCTGGACTAGAATCCTACAATGAGCAGTTCTTC. Together with reference TRBV18 and TRBJ2-1, the CDR3 gives the full variable domain: NAGVMQNPRHLVRRRGQEARLRCSPMKGHSHVYWYRQLPEEGLKFMVYLQKENIIDESGMPKERFSAEFPKEGPSILRIQQVVRGDSAAYFCASSPGLESYNEQFFGPGTRLTVL.

This clone was counted between two and nine times. V is TRBV13 and J is TRBJ1-1; 9 bases map to TRBD1. Germline V CDR1 and CDR2: PRHDT, FYEKMQ (reference sequence). V was pared by 4 bases and J by 4 bases, with 10 bases of the junction left unmatched. This CDR3 region has 16 residues. The CDR3 nucleotides read TGTGCCAGCAGCTCCTCCCCACAGGGGGCGAGCACTGAAGCTTTCTTT. This gives the protein CASSSSPQGASTEAFF.

The chain combines TRBV6-6 with TRBJ2-5; 7 bases fit TRBD1. Losses at the gene ends were 6 bases for V and 5 bases for J; bases not matched to a gene: 15. This CDR3 spans 16 amino acids. CDR1 MNHNY and CDR2 SVGAGI come from the germline V gene (reference sequence). The CDR3 sequence is CASRTPGGRFRETQYF. The CDR3 DNA follows: TGTGCCAGCAGAACTCCAGGGGGACGCTTTAGGGAGACCCAGTACTTC.

The chain joins TRBV7-2 to TRBJ1-6; D unresolved. V was cut by 2 bases and J by 11 bases, with 16 bases left in between. The CDR3 is 15 amino acids. CDR1 and CDR2 (germline): SGHTA, FQGNSA. CDR3 nucleotide sequence: TGTGCCAGCAGCTTAAGATCGGGTAGCATAACACCCCTCCACTTT. Translation: CASSLRSGSITPLHF.

The chain links TRBV20-1 to TRBJ2-3; the D is unclear. Germline assignment: CDR1 DFQATT and CDR2 SNEGSKA (reference sequence). V was clipped by 2 bases and J by 2 bases, with 2 bases between them. The CDR3 extends over 11 amino acids. The CDR3 region has the DNA TGCAGTGCTAGAAACACAGATACGCAGTATTTT. This codes for CSARNTDTQYF.

J is TRBJ2-5 and V is TRBV30, with 9 bases lining up with TRBD1. The J call is doubtful: the DNA matches TRBJ2-7 better. The CDR3 loop spans 12 amino acids. Per germline, CDR1 GTSNPN and CDR2 SVGIG (reference sequence). The CDR3 region is CAWNRGLYEQYF. CDR3 sequence (DNA): TGTGCCTGGAACAGGGGGCTGTACGAGCAGTACTTC.

A few counts support this clone. This chain joins TRBV14 and TRBJ1-2, with D possibly TRBD1 on 5 matching bases. Germline V lookup: CDR1 SGHDN, CDR2 FVKESK. The CDR3 is 16 residues long. With 1 base removed from V and 3 bases from J, the gap between germline ends came to 15 bases. CDR3 in amino acids: CASSQGTGTPYYGYTF. In nucleotides, the CDR3 is TGTGCCAGCAGCCAAGGGACCGGGACTCCATACTATGGCTACACCTTC.

The V call is TRBV18, the J call TRBJ2-2, with 7 bases aligning to TRBD1. Trimming at V came to 2 bases and at J to 4 bases, leaving 7 bases not matched to a gene. The CDR3 runs to 16 residues. Germline-derived CDR1 and CDR2 are KGHSH and LQKENI. Here the CDR3 reads CASSPSGTASTGELFF. The CDR3 DNA follows: TGTGCCAGCTCACCATCCGGGACAGCCTCCACCGGGGAGCTGTTTTTT.